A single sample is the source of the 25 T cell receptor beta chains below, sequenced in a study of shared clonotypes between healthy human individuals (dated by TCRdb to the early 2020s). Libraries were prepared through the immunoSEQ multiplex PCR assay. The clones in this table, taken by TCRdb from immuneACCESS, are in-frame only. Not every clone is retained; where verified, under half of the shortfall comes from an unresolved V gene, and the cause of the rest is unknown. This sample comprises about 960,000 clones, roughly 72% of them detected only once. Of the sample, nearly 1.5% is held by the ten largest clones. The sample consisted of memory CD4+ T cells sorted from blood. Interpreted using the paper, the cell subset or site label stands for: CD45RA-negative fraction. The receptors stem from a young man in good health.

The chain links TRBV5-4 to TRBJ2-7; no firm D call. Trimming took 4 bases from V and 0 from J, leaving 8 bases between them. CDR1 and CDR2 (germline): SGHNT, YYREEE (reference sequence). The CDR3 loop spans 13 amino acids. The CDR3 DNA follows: TGTGCCAGCAGCCTAAGAAGCTCCTACGAGCAGTACTTC. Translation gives CASSLRSSYEQYF. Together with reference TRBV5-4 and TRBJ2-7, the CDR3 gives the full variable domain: ETGVTQSPTHLIKTRGQQVTLRCSSQSGHNTVSWYQQALGQGPQFIFQYYREEENGRGNFPPRFSGLQFPNYSSELNVNALELDDSALYLCASSLRSSYEQYFGPGTRLTVT.

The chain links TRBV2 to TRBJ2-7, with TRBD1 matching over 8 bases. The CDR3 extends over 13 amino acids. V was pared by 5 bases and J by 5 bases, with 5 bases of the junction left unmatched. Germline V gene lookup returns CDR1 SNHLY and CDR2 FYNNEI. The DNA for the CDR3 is TGTGCCAGCAGTCGGGACAGGTTAAACGAGCAGTACTTC. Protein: CASSRDRLNEQYF.

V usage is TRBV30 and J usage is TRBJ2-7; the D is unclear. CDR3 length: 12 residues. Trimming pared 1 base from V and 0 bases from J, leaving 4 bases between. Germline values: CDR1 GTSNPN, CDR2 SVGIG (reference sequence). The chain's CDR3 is CAWSGFSYEQYF. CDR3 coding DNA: TGTGCCTGGAGTGGTTTCTCCTACGAGCAGTACTTC. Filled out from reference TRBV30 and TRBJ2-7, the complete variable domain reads SQTIHQWPATLVQPVGSPLSLECTVEGTSNPNLYWYRQAAGRGLQLLFYSVGIGQISSEVPQNLSASRPQDRQFILSSKKLLLSDSGFYLCAWSGFSYEQYFGPGTRLTVT.

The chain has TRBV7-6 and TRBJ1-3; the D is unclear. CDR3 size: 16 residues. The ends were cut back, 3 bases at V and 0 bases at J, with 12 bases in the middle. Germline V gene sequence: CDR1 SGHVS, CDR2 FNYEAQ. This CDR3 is CASSLDAMSSGNTIYF. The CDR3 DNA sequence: TGTGCCAGCAGCTTGGACGCCATGAGCTCTGGAAACACCATATATTTT. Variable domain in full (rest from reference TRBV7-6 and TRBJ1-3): GAGVSQSPRYKVTKRGQDVALRCDPISGHVSLYWYRQALGQGPEFLTYFNYEAQQDKSGLPNDRFSAERPEGSISTLTIQRTEQRDSAMYRCASSLDAMSSGNTIYFGEGSWLTVV.

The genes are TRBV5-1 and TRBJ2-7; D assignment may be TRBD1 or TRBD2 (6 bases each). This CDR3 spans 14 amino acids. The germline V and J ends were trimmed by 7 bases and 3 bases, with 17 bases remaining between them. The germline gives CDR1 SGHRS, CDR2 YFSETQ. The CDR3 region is CASGKGGSGYEQYF. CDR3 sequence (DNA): TGCGCCAGCGGGAAGGGGGGCTCGGGCTACGAGCAGTACTTC.

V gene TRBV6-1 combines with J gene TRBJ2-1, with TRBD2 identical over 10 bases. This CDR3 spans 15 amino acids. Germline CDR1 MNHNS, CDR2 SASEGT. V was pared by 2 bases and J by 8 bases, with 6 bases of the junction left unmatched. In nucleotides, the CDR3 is TGTGCCAGCAGTGAACGGAGCGGGGGGGCGGATGAGCAGTTCTTC. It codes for CASSERSGGADEQFF.

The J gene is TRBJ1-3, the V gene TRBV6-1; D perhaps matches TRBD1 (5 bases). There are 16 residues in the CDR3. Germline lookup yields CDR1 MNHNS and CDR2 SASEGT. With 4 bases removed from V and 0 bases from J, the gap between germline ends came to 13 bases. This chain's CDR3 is CASSVSRGHSGNTIYF. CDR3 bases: TGTGCCAGCAGTGTATCTAGGGGTCACTCTGGAAACACCATATATTTT.

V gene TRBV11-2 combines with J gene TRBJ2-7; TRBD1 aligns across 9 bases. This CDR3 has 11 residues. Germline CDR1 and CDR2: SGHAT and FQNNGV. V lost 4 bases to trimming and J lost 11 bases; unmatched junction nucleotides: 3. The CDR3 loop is CASSYGQGKYF. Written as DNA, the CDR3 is TGTGCCAGCAGCTACGGACAGGGGAAGTACTTC. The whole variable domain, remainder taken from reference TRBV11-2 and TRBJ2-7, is EAGVAQSPRYKIIEKRQSVAFWCNPISGHATLYWYQQILGQGPKLLIQFQNNGVVDDSQLPKDRFSAERLKGVDSTLKIQPAKLEDSAVYLCASSYGQGKYFGPGTRLTVT.

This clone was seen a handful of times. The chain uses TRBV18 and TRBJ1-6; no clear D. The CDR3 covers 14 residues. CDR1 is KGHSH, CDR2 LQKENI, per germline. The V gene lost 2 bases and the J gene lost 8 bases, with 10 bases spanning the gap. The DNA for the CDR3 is TGTGCCAGCTCACCAGTCGTACGGGATTCACCCCTCCACTTT. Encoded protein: CASSPVVRDSPLHF.

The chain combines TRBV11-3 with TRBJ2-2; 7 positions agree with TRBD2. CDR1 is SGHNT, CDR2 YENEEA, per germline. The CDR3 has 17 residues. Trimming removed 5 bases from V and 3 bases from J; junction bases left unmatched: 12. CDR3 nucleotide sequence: TGTGCCAGCAGCCCGCAGCATGGGAGGGTAGACACCGGGGAGCTGTTTTTT. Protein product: CASSPQHGRVDTGELFF. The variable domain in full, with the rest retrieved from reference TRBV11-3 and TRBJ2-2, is EAGVVQSPRYKIIEKKQPVAFWCNPISGHNTLYWYLQNLGQGPELLIRYENEEAVDDSQLPKDRFSAERLKGVDSTLKIQPAELGDSAVYLCASSPQHGRVDTGELFFGEGSRLTVL.

The CDR3 sequence is CASSSAGGDVGEQYF. The CDR3 nucleotides are TGTGCCAGCAGCTCAGCAGGGGGGGATGTTGGCGAGCAGTACTTC. The gene calls are TRBV5-5 and TRBJ2-7; D assignment may be TRBD1 or TRBD2 (7 bases each). Germline CDR1 and CDR2: SGHKS and YYEKEE (reference sequence). The V end was cut by 3 bases, the J end by 6 bases, with 19 bases between. The CDR3 loop spans 15 amino acids.

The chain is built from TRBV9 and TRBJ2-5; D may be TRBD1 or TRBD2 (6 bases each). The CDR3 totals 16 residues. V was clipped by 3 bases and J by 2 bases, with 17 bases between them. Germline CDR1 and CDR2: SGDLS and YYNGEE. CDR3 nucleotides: TGTGCCAGCAGCGAGGGGGAAGCGGGCATACAAGAGACCCAGTACTTC. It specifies CASSEGEAGIQETQYF.

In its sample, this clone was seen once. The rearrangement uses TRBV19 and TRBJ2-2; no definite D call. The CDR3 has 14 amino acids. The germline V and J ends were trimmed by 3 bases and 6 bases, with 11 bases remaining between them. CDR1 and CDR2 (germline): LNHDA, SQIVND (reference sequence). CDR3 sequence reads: CASSMWDSPGELFF. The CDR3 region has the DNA TGTGCCAGTAGTATGTGGGATTCCCCCGGGGAGCTGTTTTTT.

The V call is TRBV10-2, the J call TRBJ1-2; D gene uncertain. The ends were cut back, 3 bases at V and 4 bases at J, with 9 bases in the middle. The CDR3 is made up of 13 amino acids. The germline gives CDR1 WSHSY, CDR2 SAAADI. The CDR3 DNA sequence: TGCGCCAGCAGTGACCGGAGAATCTATGGCTACACCTTC. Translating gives CASSDRRIYGYTF.

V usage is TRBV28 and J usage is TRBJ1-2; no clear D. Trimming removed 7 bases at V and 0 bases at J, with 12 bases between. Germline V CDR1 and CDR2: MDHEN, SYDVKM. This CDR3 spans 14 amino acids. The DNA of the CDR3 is TGTGCCAGCACCCCTCCGGGAGCTAACTATGGCTACACCTTC. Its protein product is CASTPPGANYGYTF.

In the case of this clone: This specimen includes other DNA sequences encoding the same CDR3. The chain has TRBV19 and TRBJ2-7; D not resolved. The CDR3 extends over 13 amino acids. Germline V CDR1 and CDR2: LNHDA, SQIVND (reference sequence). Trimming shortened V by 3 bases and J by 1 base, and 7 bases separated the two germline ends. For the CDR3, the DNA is TGTGCCAGTAGTATGGAAGGATCCTACGAGCAGTACTTC. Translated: CASSMEGSYEQYF.

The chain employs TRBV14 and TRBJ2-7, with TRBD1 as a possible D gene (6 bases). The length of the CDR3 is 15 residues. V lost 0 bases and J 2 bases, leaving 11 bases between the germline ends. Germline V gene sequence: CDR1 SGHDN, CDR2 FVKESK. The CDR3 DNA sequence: TGTGCCAGCAGCCAAGATCGTAAGGGGGCCTACGAGCAGTACTTC. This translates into CASSQDRKGAYEQYF. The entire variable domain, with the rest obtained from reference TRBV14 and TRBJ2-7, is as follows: EAGVTQFPSHSVIEKGQTVTLRCDPISGHDNLYWYRRVMGKEIKFLLHFVKESKQDESGMPNNRFLAERTGGTYSTLKVQPAELEDSGVYFCASSQDRKGAYEQYFGPGTRLTVT.

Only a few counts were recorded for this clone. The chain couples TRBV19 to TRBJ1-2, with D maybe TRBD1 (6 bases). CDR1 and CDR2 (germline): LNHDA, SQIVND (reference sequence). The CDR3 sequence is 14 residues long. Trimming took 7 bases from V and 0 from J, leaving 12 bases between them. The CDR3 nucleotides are TGTGCCAGTAACCCGACAGGAGCTAACTATGGCTACACCTTC. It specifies CASNPTGANYGYTF.

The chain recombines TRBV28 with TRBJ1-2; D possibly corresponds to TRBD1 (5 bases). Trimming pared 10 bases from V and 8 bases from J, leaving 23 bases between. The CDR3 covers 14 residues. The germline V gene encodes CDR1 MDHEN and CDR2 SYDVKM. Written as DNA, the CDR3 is TGTGCCACCTCACTGGGGGGAAGTCTGAGCGGCTACACCTTC. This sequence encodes CATSLGGSLSGYTF.

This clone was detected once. The CDR3 reads CASSFSGGRSDTQYF. The CDR3, as DNA: TGCGCCAGCAGCTTTAGCGGGGGGCGATCAGATACGCAGTATTTT. The V call is TRBV5-1, the J call TRBJ2-3; 10 nucleotides line up with TRBD2. Trimming at V came to 2 bases and at J to 4 bases, leaving 4 bases not matched to a gene. The germline V gene has CDR1 SGHRS and CDR2 YFSETQ. The CDR3 sequence is 15 residues long.

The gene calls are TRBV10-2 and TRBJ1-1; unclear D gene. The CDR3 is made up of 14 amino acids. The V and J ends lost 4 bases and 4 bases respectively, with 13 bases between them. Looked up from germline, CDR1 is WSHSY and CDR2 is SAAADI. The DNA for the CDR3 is TGCGCCAGCAGTGGAGGGTTCGGTGGCACTGAAGCTTTCTTT. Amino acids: CASSGGFGGTEAFF.

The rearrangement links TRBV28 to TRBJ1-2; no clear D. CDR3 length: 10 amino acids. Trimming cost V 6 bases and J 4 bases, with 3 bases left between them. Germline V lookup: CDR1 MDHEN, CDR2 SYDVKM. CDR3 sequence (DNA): TGTGCCAGCAGCCGCTATGGCTACACCTTC. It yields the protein CASSRYGYTF.

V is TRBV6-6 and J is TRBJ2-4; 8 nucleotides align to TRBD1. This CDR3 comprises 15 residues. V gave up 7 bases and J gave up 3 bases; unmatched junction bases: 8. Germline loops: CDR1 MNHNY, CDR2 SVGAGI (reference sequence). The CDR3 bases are TGTGCCAGCACCCAATACGGACAGGGCAAAAACATTCAGTACTTC. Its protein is CASTQYGQGKNIQYF.

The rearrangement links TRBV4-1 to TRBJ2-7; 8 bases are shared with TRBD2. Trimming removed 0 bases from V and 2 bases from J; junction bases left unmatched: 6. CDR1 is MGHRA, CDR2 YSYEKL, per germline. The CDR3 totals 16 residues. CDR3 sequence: CASSQDDSGKTYEQYF. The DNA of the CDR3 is TGCGCCAGCAGCCAAGATGATAGCGGGAAGACCTACGAGCAGTACTTC.

CDR3 protein: CASSLRRLDNQPQHF. The CDR3 coding sequence is TGTGCCAGCAGCTTAAGAAGGCTCGACAATCAGCCCCAGCATTTT. This sequence joins TRBV7-2 and TRBJ1-5; D is ambiguous. The V and J ends lost 2 bases and 3 bases respectively, with 11 bases between them. Looked up from germline, CDR1 is SGHTA and CDR2 is FQGNSA. The CDR3 has 15 amino acids. Full variable domain (remainder filled in from reference TRBV7-2 and TRBJ1-5): GAGVSQSPSNKVTEKGKDVELRCDPISGHTALYWYRQSLGQGLEFLIYFQGNSAPDKSGLPSDRFSAERTGGSVSTLTIQRTQQEDSAVYLCASSLRRLDNQPQHFGDGTRLSIL.